This is a list of T cell receptor beta chains from one sample in a study of OX40 agonist ivuxolimab in advanced cancers. TCRdb's copy holds only in-frame clones and misses some; the assay was immunoSEQ multiplex PCR. This table holds tens of thousands of clones, about 89% found once. Specimen: CD4+ or CD8+ T cells sorted from blood, collected in a trial of the OX40 agonist ivuxolimab. The receptors originated from an adult with an advanced solid tumor such as melanoma, head and neck, liver or kidney cancer. Each CDR3 is given with its conserved first and last residue. Fields, in order: J gene, V gene, clone size, D gene, CDR3 DNA, CDR3 protein. D genes are given only for firm matches. Not every row has a clone size; where given, it reads once, few, many or a size class.

J gene: TRBJ2-2
V gene: TRBV4-1
clone size: once
D gene: TRBD1
CDR3 DNA: TGCGCCAGCAGCCAGTCCCGGGACAGGGGGAACACCGGGGAGCTGTTTTTT
CDR3 protein: CASSQSRDRGNTGELFF

J gene: TRBJ1-6
V gene: TRBV5-1
clone size: NA
D gene: TRBD1
CDR3 DNA: TGCGCCAGCAGCCCGACAGGGAGGATCCTCCACTTT
CDR3 protein: CASSPTGRILHF

J gene: TRBJ2-7
V gene: TRBV7-2
clone size: NA
D gene: TRBD1
CDR3 DNA: TGTGCCAGCAGCACTTCGTGGACAGGGCAATCCTACGAGCAGTACTTC
CDR3 protein: CASSTSWTGQSYEQYF

J gene: TRBJ2-1
V gene: TRBV9
clone size: NA
D gene: NA
CDR3 DNA: TGTGCCAGCAGCCCACTCGGGGTCTACAATGAGCAGTTCTTC
CDR3 protein: CASSPLGVYNEQFF

J gene: TRBJ2-7
V gene: TRBV5-6
clone size: NA
D gene: TRBD1
CDR3 DNA: TGTGCCAGCAGCTTGGGCAGGGGGCTCTACGAGCAGTACTTC
CDR3 protein: CASSLGRGLYEQYF

J gene: TRBJ2-7
V gene: TRBV10-1
clone size: once
D gene: NA
CDR3 DNA: TGCGCCAGCAGTGGCGGGCTGGTGGGGAACGAGCAGTACTTC
CDR3 protein: CASSGGLVGNEQYF

J gene: TRBJ2-3
V gene: TRBV27
clone size: NA
D gene: TRBD2
CDR3 DNA: TGTGCCAGCAGTTCGAGGCTACTAGCGGGAGGGACAGATACGCAGTATTTT
CDR3 protein: CASSSRLLAGGTDTQYF

J gene: TRBJ1-2
V gene: TRBV2
clone size: NA
D gene: NA
CDR3 DNA: TGTGCCAGCAGTGATAGGGGCGACGGCTACACCTTC
CDR3 protein: CASSDRGDGYTF

J gene: TRBJ2-7
V gene: TRBV9
clone size: NA
D gene: NA
CDR3 DNA: TGTGCCAGCACCCCAGGGGTTTTGGGGGAGCAGTACTTC
CDR3 protein: CASTPGVLGEQYF

J gene: TRBJ1-2
V gene: TRBV9
clone size: NA
D gene: NA
CDR3 DNA: TGTGCCAGCAGCGTAACAGACAGCTCCTATGGCTACACCTTC
CDR3 protein: CASSVTDSSYGYTF

J gene: TRBJ1-2
V gene: TRBV7-8
clone size: NA
D gene: TRBD1
CDR3 DNA: TGTGCCAGCAGCCCAGGGGGGACAGGGACTGGCTACACCTTC
CDR3 protein: CASSPGGTGTGYTF

J gene: TRBJ2-5
V gene: TRBV6-1
clone size: NA
D gene: TRBD1
CDR3 DNA: TGTGCCAGCTCAGAACAGGGGGCGCGTTTTGAGACCCAGTACTTC
CDR3 protein: CASSEQGARFETQYF

J gene: TRBJ2-2
V gene: TRBV6-5
clone size: NA
D gene: NA
CDR3 DNA: TGTGCCAGCAGCAGGACGGCGAACACCGGGGAGCTGTTTTTT
CDR3 protein: CASSRTANTGELFF

J gene: TRBJ1-5
V gene: TRBV7-8
clone size: NA
D gene: NA
CDR3 DNA: TGTGCCAGCAGCTTAGTTGGACCAGGGAAGTATAGCAATCAGCCCCAGCATTTT
CDR3 protein: CASSLVGPGKYSNQPQHF

J gene: TRBJ2-1
V gene: TRBV5-8
clone size: NA
D gene: NA
CDR3 DNA: TGTGCCAGCAGCTCCCAGGTGAATGAGCAGTTCTTC
CDR3 protein: CASSSQVNEQFF

J gene: TRBJ2-2
V gene: TRBV7-2
clone size: NA
D gene: NA
CDR3 DNA: TGTGCCAGCAGCTTAGTCTCTACGAACACCGGGGAGCTGTTTTTT
CDR3 protein: CASSLVSTNTGELFF

J gene: TRBJ1-4
V gene: TRBV30
clone size: once
D gene: TRBD1
CDR3 DNA: TGTGCCTGGAGTGGGGACAGTAATGAAAAACTGTTTTTT
CDR3 protein: CAWSGDSNEKLFF

J gene: TRBJ1-5
V gene: TRBV7-8
clone size: NA
D gene: NA
CDR3 DNA: TGTGCCAGCACCTCGGGGGGCTTTGGTCAGCCCCAGCATTTT
CDR3 protein: CASTSGGFGQPQHF

J gene: TRBJ2-2
V gene: TRBV29-1
clone size: NA
D gene: NA
CDR3 DNA: TGCAGCGTGGCCGTTGTGGCAGGGGTCACCGGGGAGCTGTTTTTT
CDR3 protein: CSVAVVAGVTGELFF

J gene: TRBJ1-4
V gene: TRBV5-1
clone size: NA
D gene: NA
CDR3 DNA: TGCGCCAGCAGAAGACAGGCAACTAATGAAAAACTGTTTTTT
CDR3 protein: CASRRQATNEKLFF

J gene: TRBJ2-6
V gene: TRBV30
clone size: NA
D gene: NA
CDR3 DNA: TGTGCCTGGAGTACCGGGGGCGCCAACGTCCTGACTTTC
CDR3 protein: CAWSTGGANVLTF

J gene: TRBJ2-2
V gene: TRBV29-1
clone size: NA
D gene: TRBD1
CDR3 DNA: TGCAGCGGTCGAAGTAGGGGGCGGCCCACCGGGGAGCTGTTTTTT
CDR3 protein: CSGRSRGRPTGELFF

J gene: TRBJ2-1
V gene: TRBV11-3
clone size: once
D gene: NA
CDR3 DNA: TGTGCCAGCAGCCCCCAGGGCACGCACAATGAGCAGTTCTTC
CDR3 protein: CASSPQGTHNEQFF

J gene: TRBJ1-4
V gene: TRBV6-6
clone size: NA
D gene: NA
CDR3 DNA: TGTGCCAGCAGTACCCCCCAGGGGCTGCAGTTTTTT
CDR3 protein: CASSTPQGLQFF

J gene: TRBJ2-6
V gene: TRBV5-1
clone size: NA
D gene: TRBD2
CDR3 DNA: TGCGCCAGCAGCTCCGGGGGACTAGCGGGGAACTCTGGGGCCAACGTCCTGACTTTC
CDR3 protein: CASSSGGLAGNSGANVLTF

J gene: TRBJ1-4
V gene: TRBV28
clone size: NA
D gene: NA
CDR3 DNA: TGTGCCAGCAGTTTATTGGGGCAGTCTAATGAAAAACTGTTTTTT
CDR3 protein: CASSLLGQSNEKLFF

J gene: TRBJ1-4
V gene: TRBV27
clone size: NA
D gene: NA
CDR3 DNA: TGTGCCAGCACGTCTCGGACACTGGGTAATGAAAAACTGTTTTTT
CDR3 protein: CASTSRTLGNEKLFF

J gene: TRBJ1-5
V gene: TRBV7-8
clone size: NA
D gene: TRBD1
CDR3 DNA: TGTGCCAGCAGCTTAGCGGCAGGGGGGAATCAGCCCCAGCATTTT
CDR3 protein: CASSLAAGGNQPQHF

J gene: TRBJ2-7
V gene: TRBV11-1
clone size: NA
D gene: NA
CDR3 DNA: TGTGCCAGCAGCTCGGTGGGCGGGATAACACCCTACGAGCAGTACTTC
CDR3 protein: CASSSVGGITPYEQYF

J gene: TRBJ2-3
V gene: TRBV11-1
clone size: NA
D gene: NA
CDR3 DNA: TGTGCCAGCAGCTTGGACCGCGGAGATACGCAGTATTTT
CDR3 protein: CASSLDRGDTQYF

J gene: TRBJ2-1
V gene: TRBV28
clone size: once
D gene: NA
CDR3 DNA: TGTGCCAGCAGTTACAATGAGCAGTTCTTC
CDR3 protein: CASSYNEQFF

J gene: TRBJ2-1
V gene: TRBV5-4
clone size: NA
D gene: TRBD1
CDR3 DNA: TGTGCCAGCAGCTCGGTGACAGGGTTGGATGAGCAGTTCTTC
CDR3 protein: CASSSVTGLDEQFF

J gene: TRBJ1-1
V gene: TRBV7-2
clone size: NA
D gene: NA
CDR3 DNA: TGTGCCAGCAGCTCGTATAGGGCCACTGAAGCTTTCTTT
CDR3 protein: CASSSYRATEAFF

J gene: TRBJ1-2
V gene: TRBV28
clone size: NA
D gene: NA
CDR3 DNA: TGTGCCGGCTCTGGGCAACTCTATGGCTACACCTTC
CDR3 protein: CAGSGQLYGYTF

J gene: TRBJ1-5
V gene: TRBV19
clone size: NA
D gene: NA
CDR3 DNA: TGTGCCAGTAGTATTGGGGGGAATGCGGGTCAGCCCCAGCATTTT
CDR3 protein: CASSIGGNAGQPQHF

J gene: TRBJ1-2
V gene: TRBV25-1
clone size: once
D gene: NA
CDR3 DNA: TGTGCCAGCAGTGAATTGGGGGTGGGCTATGGCTACACCTTC
CDR3 protein: CASSELGVGYGYTF

J gene: TRBJ2-7
V gene: TRBV10-3
clone size: NA
D gene: NA
CDR3 DNA: TGTGCCATCAGTGAAGAAAGCTACGAGCAGTACTTC
CDR3 protein: CAISEESYEQYF

J gene: TRBJ2-3
V gene: TRBV5-1
clone size: medium-sized
D gene: NA
CDR3 DNA: TGCGCCAGCAGCTTGAACGGCAGGACGAGCACAGATACGCAGTATTTT
CDR3 protein: CASSLNGRTSTDTQYF

J gene: TRBJ2-7
V gene: TRBV28
clone size: NA
D gene: TRBD1
CDR3 DNA: TGTGCCAGCAGTACTACCGGGACAGGGGTGGACGAGCAGTACTTC
CDR3 protein: CASSTTGTGVDEQYF

J gene: TRBJ1-6
V gene: TRBV6-5
clone size: NA
D gene: NA
CDR3 DNA: TGTGCCAGCAATATGGACAGCAAAGGAGGTTCACCCCTCCACTTT
CDR3 protein: CASNMDSKGGSPLHF

J gene: TRBJ1-2
V gene: TRBV7-6
clone size: NA
D gene: NA
CDR3 DNA: TGTGCCAGCAGCTTACAGGACTCTTCTGCAACTAACTCCTATGGCTACACCTTC
CDR3 protein: CASSLQDSSATNSYGYTF

J gene: TRBJ2-7
V gene: TRBV5-4
clone size: NA
D gene: TRBD2
CDR3 DNA: TGTGCCAGCAGCTTGGATAGCGGGGCCACCTACGAGCAGTACTTC
CDR3 protein: CASSLDSGATYEQYF

J gene: TRBJ1-6
V gene: TRBV6-5
clone size: NA
D gene: TRBD1
CDR3 DNA: TGTGCCAGCAGTGAGACAGGGGCGAGTTCACCCCTCCACTTT
CDR3 protein: CASSETGASSPLHF

J gene: TRBJ2-7
V gene: TRBV7-8
clone size: NA
D gene: NA
CDR3 DNA: TGTGCCAGCAGCCAGGGAGCAGAGCAGTACTTC
CDR3 protein: CASSQGAEQYF

J gene: TRBJ1-3
V gene: TRBV9
clone size: NA
D gene: NA
CDR3 DNA: TGTGCCAGCAGCGTAGCTCAGGTATCTGGAAACACCATATATTTT
CDR3 protein: CASSVAQVSGNTIYF

J gene: TRBJ1-2
V gene: TRBV2
clone size: NA
D gene: NA
CDR3 DNA: TGTGCCAGCACACCTTCGTTAACCCGGACGGAGGTCTTC
CDR3 protein: CASTPSLTRTEVF

J gene: TRBJ1-4
V gene: TRBV16
clone size: NA
D gene: TRBD1
CDR3 DNA: TGTGCCAGCAGCCCGTCTGGACAGGGGGGTGAAAAACTGTTTTTT
CDR3 protein: CASSPSGQGGEKLFF

J gene: TRBJ1-2
V gene: TRBV6-1
clone size: NA
D gene: TRBD1
CDR3 DNA: TGTGCCAGCAGGGAGGACAGGGGTTTTGGCTACACCTTC
CDR3 protein: CASREDRGFGYTF

J gene: TRBJ1-3
V gene: TRBV6-5
clone size: NA
D gene: NA
CDR3 DNA: TGTGCCAGCAGTTACTCGGTCTCTGGAAACACCATATATTTT
CDR3 protein: CASSYSVSGNTIYF

J gene: TRBJ2-3
V gene: TRBV19
clone size: NA
D gene: TRBD2
CDR3 DNA: TGTGCCAGTAGTCCCCGAGGGACTAGCTCCACAGATACGCAGTATTTT
CDR3 protein: CASSPRGTSSTDTQYF

J gene: TRBJ2-7
V gene: TRBV6-5
clone size: NA
D gene: TRBD2
CDR3 DNA: TGTGCCAGCAGAGGGCAGGGAGGGTCCTACGAGCAGTACTTC
CDR3 protein: CASRGQGGSYEQYF